This T cell receptor beta chain emerged from a study of blood T cell repertoires in COVID-19. Study summary: Recovered participants had two consecutive negative NP/OP PCR tests, healthcare professional clearance, or symptom resolution.

Here immunoSEQ multiplex PCR was the method, and the copy in TCRdb shows in-frame clones only, minus some. Seen here are approximately 150,000 clones, over 75% observed once, and the top ten hold 3.9%. Individuals drawn from 24 US areas were about 18 to 89 years old. Each participant's cohort was designated according to participant-reported clinical history. The CDR3 has 16 residues. After removal of 0 bases from V and 4 bases from J, the junction contained 4 bases not matched to a gene. Germline CDR1 reads SGDLS; CDR2 reads YYNGEE. Sample: PBMCs or T cells enriched from blood (not recorded which). This chain links TRBV9 with TRBJ2-1; 10 nucleotides line up with TRBD2. The sequence was obtained from a man in his fifties or sixties in a cohort exposed to, infected with or recovered from COVID-19 (not recorded which). The CDR3 spells CASSVVASGGYNEQFF. CDR3 sequence (DNA): TGTGCCAGCAGCGTAGTTGCTAGCGGGGGTTACAATGAGCAGTTCTTC.